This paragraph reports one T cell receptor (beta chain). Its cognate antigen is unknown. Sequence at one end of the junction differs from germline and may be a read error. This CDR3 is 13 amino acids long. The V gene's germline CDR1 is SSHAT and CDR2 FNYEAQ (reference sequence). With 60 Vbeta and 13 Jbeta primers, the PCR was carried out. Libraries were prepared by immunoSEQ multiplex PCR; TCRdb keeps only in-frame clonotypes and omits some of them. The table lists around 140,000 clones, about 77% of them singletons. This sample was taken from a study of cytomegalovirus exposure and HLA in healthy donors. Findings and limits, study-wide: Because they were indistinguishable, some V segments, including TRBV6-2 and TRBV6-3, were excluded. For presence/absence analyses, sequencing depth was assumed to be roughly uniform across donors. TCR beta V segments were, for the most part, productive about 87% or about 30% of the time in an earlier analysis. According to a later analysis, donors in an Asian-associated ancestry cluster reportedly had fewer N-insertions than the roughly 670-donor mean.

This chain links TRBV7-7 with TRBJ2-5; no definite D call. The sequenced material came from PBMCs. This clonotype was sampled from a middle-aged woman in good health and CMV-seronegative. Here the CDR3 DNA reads TGTGCTAGCAGCTTCGACTACCAAGAGACCCAGTACTTC. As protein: CASSFDYQETQYF.